This passage covers 11 T cell receptor beta chains from one sample sequenced in a study of shared clonotypes between healthy human individuals. Positive CCR7 selection of CD45RO-negative cells yielded the naive CD8 cells, and terminally differentiated effector memory CD45RA+ cells were excluded. TCRdb's copy holds only in-frame clones and misses some; the assay was immunoSEQ multiplex PCR. Found here are hundreds of thousands of clones, about 95% of them singletons; the top ten hold 0.11%. Material: naive CD8+ T cells sorted from blood. These receptors came from a woman aged 25 to 39 in good health.

The table lists this clone with a few counts. At the DNA level, this CDR3 is encoded by other sequences in the same sample as well. The chain joins TRBV9 to TRBJ2-2; D not certain. Deletions cut 3 bases from V and 2 bases from J, with 2 bases between. In germline, CDR1 is SGDLS, CDR2 YYNGEE. The CDR3 spans 12 residues. The CDR3 protein is CASSANTGELFF. CDR3 nucleotides: TGTGCCAGCAGCGCTAACACCGGGGAGCTGTTTTTT.

The chain recombines TRBV19 with TRBJ2-5; D may be TRBD2 (6 bases). Germline V lookup: CDR1 LNHDA, CDR2 SQIVND (reference sequence). Trimming took 0 bases from V and 9 from J, leaving 11 bases between them. The CDR3 consists of 13 residues. CDR3 loop: CASSIDGEEAQYF. The DNA of the CDR3 is TGTGCCAGTAGTATAGACGGGGAGGAGGCCCAGTACTTC.

This clone was detected a few times. This chain connects TRBV28 to TRBJ1-2; D remains unclear. CDR1 and CDR2 from the germline V gene are MDHEN and SYDVKM. V lost 6 bases and J lost 6, with 14 bases in between. The CDR3 is made up of 13 amino acids. The CDR3 DNA reads as TGTGCCAGCAGCCTATCCACTTTCCATGGCTACACCTTC. Its protein product is CASSLSTFHGYTF.

V and J are TRBV9 and TRBJ2-7; 7 nucleotides align to TRBD1. V shed 5 bases and J 2 bases; nucleotides not matched to a gene: 7. CDR1 is SGDLS and CDR2 is YYNGEE in the germline V gene. There are 14 residues in the CDR3. The CDR3 sequence is CASSTGTAAYEQYF. CDR3 coding DNA: TGTGCCAGCAGTACCGGGACAGCGGCCTACGAGCAGTACTTC.

The chain carries TRBV21-1 and TRBJ1-5. TRBV21-1 is recorded as a pseudogene. This CDR3 has 16 amino acids. Here the CDR3 DNA reads TGTGCCAGCAGCCCCCGGACGGAGAGTAGTAATCAGCCCCAGCATTTT. Protein product: CASSPRTESSNQPQHF.

V usage is TRBV13 and J usage is TRBJ1-2; unclear D gene. The length of the CDR3 is 15 residues. Trimming pared 1 base from V and 6 bases from J, leaving 15 bases between. Looked up from germline, CDR1 is PRHDT and CDR2 is FYEKMQ (reference sequence). CDR3: CASSLADRSHDGYTF. The CDR3 DNA is TGTGCCAGCAGCTTAGCTGACCGGTCACACGATGGCTACACCTTC.

The chain links TRBV5-6 to TRBJ1-4; tentative D call: TRBD1 (5 bases). Trimming cost V 2 bases and J 2 bases, with 7 bases left between them. CDR1 is SGHDT and CDR2 is YYEEEE in the germline V gene. This CDR3 has 14 residues. CDR3 coding DNA: TGTGCCAGCAGCTTTTCAGGGACTAATGAAAAACTGTTTTTT. This sequence encodes CASSFSGTNEKLFF.

The chain is built from TRBV27 and TRBJ2-3; 13 bases match TRBD2. The trim removed 5 bases at V and 4 bases at J, leaving 6 bases unmatched. Germline CDR1 is MNHEY and CDR2 is SMNVEV (reference sequence). The length of the CDR3 is 16 residues. The CDR3 loop reads CASSPRTSGGSDTQYF. The CDR3 nucleotides are TGTGCCAGCAGTCCGCGGACTAGCGGGGGTTCAGATACGCAGTATTTT.

The chain employs TRBV12-5 and TRBJ1-1; no reliable D call. Trimming cost V 6 bases and J 7 bases, with 12 bases left between them. The CDR3 runs to 12 residues. Germline V gene data show CDR1 as LGHNT and CDR2 as FRNRAP. CDR3 region: CASGGLLGEAFF. CDR3 DNA: TGTGCTAGTGGGGGTTTATTGGGTGAAGCTTTCTTT. Variable domain in full (rest from reference TRBV12-5 and TRBJ1-1): DARVTQTPRHKVTEMGQEVTMRCQPILGHNTVFWYRQTMMQGLELLAYFRNRAPLDDSGMPKDRFSAEMPDATLATLKIQPSEPRDSAVYFCASGGLLGEAFFGQGTRLTVV.

V gene TRBV28 combines with J gene TRBJ1-5; the D gene is possibly TRBD1 (6 bases). The CDR3 length is 15 residues. Germline V CDR1 and CDR2: MDHEN, SYDVKM. V lost 3 bases and J 6 bases, leaving 15 bases between the germline ends. The CDR3 DNA reads as TGTGCCAGCAGTTTCCCCAGGGGCCCCGGTCAGCCCCAGCATTTT. This codes for CASSFPRGPGQPQHF.

The rearrangement links TRBV19 to TRBJ1-1, with D possibly matching TRBD1 (5 bases). The CDR3 is 14 residues long. Germline V CDR1 and CDR2: LNHDA, SQIVND (reference sequence). Trimming cost V 8 bases and J 0 bases, with 13 bases left between them. Here the CDR3 reads CASWGGTMNTEAFF. CDR3 coding DNA: TGTGCCAGTTGGGGGGGGACCATGAACACTGAAGCTTTCTTT. Supplemented by reference TRBV19 and TRBJ1-1, the full variable domain reads DGGITQSPKYLFRKEGQNVTLSCEQNLNHDAMYWYRQDPGQGLRLIYYSQIVNDFQKGDIAEGYSVSREKKESFPLTVTSAQKNPTAFYLCASWGGTMNTEAFFGQGTRLTVV.